Detailed here is one TCR beta chain. Its specificity is unknown. This specimen belongs to a study of identical twins. Study-wide results and limits: Abundant beta clonotypes from cord blood bore fewer insertions; memory repertoires lacked this pattern.

MiXCR, run by TCRdb on the 5' RACE reads, gives a single entry per CDR3 protein. The table has about 690,000 distinct CDR3 sequences, over 20% seen once; the top ten hold roughly 4.3%. V dropped 0 bases and J dropped 4 bases, with 7 bases sitting between them. Germline CDR1 reads MGHRA; CDR2 reads YSYEKL. The CDR3 consists of 14 residues. Among all donors, each was a healthy Caucasian. These data are also associated with another study on T cells expressing NK-cell markers. According to that study: CD8+ T cells in more than five donors included dominant NKG2C+ clonotypes at roughly 1.0-8%.

The receptor was isolated from a young woman in good health. Sequenced sample: PBMCs. The chain carries TRBV4-1 and TRBJ1-3, with D hard to call. The CDR3 loop is CASSQDDLGNTIYF. CDR3 bases: TGCGCCAGCAGCCAAGACGACCTGGGAAACACCATATATTTT.